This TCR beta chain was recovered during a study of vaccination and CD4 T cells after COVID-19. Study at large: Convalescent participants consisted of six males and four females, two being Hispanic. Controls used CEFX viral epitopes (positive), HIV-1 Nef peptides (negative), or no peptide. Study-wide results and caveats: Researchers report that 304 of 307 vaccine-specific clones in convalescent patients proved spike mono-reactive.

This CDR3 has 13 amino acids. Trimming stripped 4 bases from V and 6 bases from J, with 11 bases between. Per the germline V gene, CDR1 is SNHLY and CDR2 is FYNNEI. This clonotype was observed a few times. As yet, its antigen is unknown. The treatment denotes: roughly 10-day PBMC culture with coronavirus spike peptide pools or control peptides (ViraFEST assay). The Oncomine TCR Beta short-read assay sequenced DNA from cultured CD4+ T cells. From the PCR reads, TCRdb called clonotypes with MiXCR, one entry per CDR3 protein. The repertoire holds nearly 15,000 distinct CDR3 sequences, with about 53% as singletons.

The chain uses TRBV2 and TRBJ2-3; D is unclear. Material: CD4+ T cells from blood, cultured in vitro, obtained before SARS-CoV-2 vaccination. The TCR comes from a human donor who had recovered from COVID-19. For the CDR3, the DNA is TGTGCCAGCAGTGCGTATACCGGGGATACGCAGTATTTT. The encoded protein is CASSAYTGDTQYF.